The clone carrying this TCR beta chain was counted only a few times. This record comes from a study of blood T cell repertoires in COVID-19. Libraries were prepared by immunoSEQ multiplex PCR; TCRdb keeps only in-frame clonotypes and omits some of them. This table has about 260,000 clones, approximately 83% appearing once. Per the germline V gene, CDR1 is SGHRS and CDR2 is YFSETQ. V was pared by 2 bases and J by 4 bases, with 9 bases of the junction left unmatched. CDR3 size: 17 residues. This TCR derives from a woman aged 45-59 years who had recovered from COVID-19. The sequenced material came from peripheral blood. The V gene is TRBV5-1, the J gene TRBJ2-5, with 12 bases aligning to TRBD2. For the CDR3, the DNA is TGCGCCAGCAGCTTACCCTCTAGCGGGGGGGCCTCAGAGACCCAGTACTTC. This sequence encodes CASSLPSSGGASETQYF.